The 12 T cell receptor beta chains below all came from one sample that was sequenced in a study of blood T cell repertoires in COVID-19. The protocol was immunoSEQ multiplex PCR, while the TCRdb copy is restricted to in-frame clones and leaves out a portion. The sample yields 150,000 to 200,000 clones, around 79% seen once. Sample: peripheral blood. Source of these receptors: a man aged 50-59 years who had recovered from COVID-19.

The chain uses TRBV5-5 and TRBJ2-7; a weak D match, TRBD2 (6 bases). CDR1 and CDR2 from the germline V gene are SGHKS and YYEKEE (reference sequence). The V end lost 0 bases, the J end lost 3 bases, and 16 bases lay between the germline ends. This CDR3 contains 16 residues. For the CDR3, the DNA is TGTGCCAGCAGCTTGGGGTACGGGGGATTCGGCTACGAGCAGTACTTC. Residues: CASSLGYGGFGYEQYF.

The J gene is TRBJ1-4, the V gene TRBV9, with TRBD1 matching 9 bases. V gave up 0 bases and J gave up 5 bases; unmatched junction bases: 8. The CDR3 runs to 17 residues. CDR1 is SGDLS, CDR2 YYNGEE, per germline. The CDR3 is CASSVASGQGINEKLFF. The CDR3 DNA sequence: TGTGCCAGCAGCGTAGCCTCCGGACAGGGGATAAATGAAAAACTGTTTTTT.

V usage is TRBV7-9 and J usage is TRBJ1-4, with D maybe TRBD1 (6 bases). Germline CDR1 is SEHNR and CDR2 is FQNEAQ (reference sequence). Trimming shortened V by 2 bases and J by 8 bases, and 9 bases separated the two germline ends. The CDR3 totals 13 residues. The CDR3 bases are TGTGCCAGCAGCTTAACAGGGATGGAAAAACTGTTTTTT. Protein sequence: CASSLTGMEKLFF. The full variable domain, in which reference TRBV7-9 and TRBJ1-4 provide the parts outside the CDR3, is DTGVSQNPRHKITKRGQNVTFRCDPISEHNRLYWYRQTLGQGPEFLTYFQNEAQLEKSRLLSDRFSAERPKGSFSTLEIQRTEQGDSAMYLCASSLTGMEKLFFGSGTQLSVL.

The J gene is TRBJ2-7, the V gene TRBV29-1; 15 nucleotides line up with TRBD2. The germline V gene encodes CDR1 SQVTM and CDR2 ANQGSEA. The CDR3 extends over 16 amino acids. V was clipped by 4 bases and J by 1 base; unmatched bases: 5. As DNA, the CDR3 is TGCAGCGTTGTAGGGACTAGCGGGAGGATATCCTACGAGCAGTACTTC. As protein: CSVVGTSGRISYEQYF.

This rearrangement joins TRBV7-8 to TRBJ2-1; TRBD1 is a possible D gene (7 bases). CDR3 length: 15 amino acids. V shed 5 bases and J shed 9 bases, with 20 bases lying between them. Germline values: CDR1 SGHVS, CDR2 FQNEAQ. CDR3 sequence (DNA): TGTGCCAGCAGCCTAGGCTTTTGGGGGGACAGTGAGCAGTTCTTC. Its translation is CASSLGFWGDSEQFF.

The chain has TRBV30 and TRBJ2-3, with 11 bases fitting TRBD2. Germline V gene sequence: CDR1 GTSNPN, CDR2 SVGIG (reference sequence). This CDR3 is 16 amino acids long. The V segment lost 3 bases and the J segment 2 bases; nucleotides outside the gene matches: 7. The CDR3 region has the DNA TGTGCCTGGAGGAAACTAGCGGGAGACCTCACAGATACGCAGTATTTT. This codes for CAWRKLAGDLTDTQYF.

This chain joins TRBV4-2 and TRBJ2-7, with 10 nucleotides matching TRBD2. J was trimmed by 3 bases and V by 0 bases; bases with no gene match: 2. Germline loops: CDR1 LGHNA, CDR2 YNFKEQ. The CDR3 has 15 residues. The CDR3 coding sequence is TGTGCCAGCAGCCAAGAACTAGCGGGGTACTACGAGCAGTACTTC. Residues: CASSQELAGYYEQYF.

The chain links TRBV11-2 to TRBJ2-5; D gene unclear. The CDR3 contains 14 residues. The V end lost 5 bases, the J end lost 5 bases, and 15 bases lay between the germline ends. CDR1 is SGHAT and CDR2 is FQNNGV in the germline V gene. The CDR3 reads CASSVNRILETQYF. The CDR3 DNA is TGTGCCAGCAGCGTTAATAGAATTCTGGAGACCCAGTACTTC.

This clone showed up just once. V gene TRBV7-5 combines with J gene TRBJ2-2; TRBD1, the D gene given by the table, was not confirmed from the DNA. TRBV7-5 is classified as a pseudogene. The length of the CDR3 is 18 residues. DNA of the CDR3: TGTGTCAGAAGCTCCCCGCCAGGGTTGGTTGTAACCACCGGGGAGCTGTTTTTT. It yields the protein CVRSSPPGLVVTTGELFF.

This clone came up once. The rearrangement uses TRBV6-5 and TRBJ2-1, with 8 bases aligning to TRBD2. The V gene's germline CDR1 is MNHEY and CDR2 SVGAGI. This CDR3 contains 12 residues. The junction had 10 bases not matched to a gene; V was cut back by 7 bases and J by 14 bases. For the CDR3, the DNA is TGTGCCAGCACCCCCGGTGCGGGAGGTGAGTTCTTC. This translates into CASTPGAGGEFF.

V is TRBV19 and J is TRBJ2-7; unclear D gene. There are 14 residues in the CDR3. The germline V gene has CDR1 LNHDA and CDR2 SQIVND (reference sequence). Deletions cut 0 bases from V and 5 bases from J, with 11 bases between. The CDR3 nucleotides are TGTGCCAGTAGTATAGATCCTGCTAGTAACGAGCAGTACTTC. Translated: CASSIDPASNEQYF.

V and J are TRBV5-1 and TRBJ1-2; a possible D gene is TRBD1 (6 bases). The CDR3 extends over 13 amino acids. V dropped 4 bases and J dropped 6 bases, with 13 bases sitting between them. Germline-derived CDR1 and CDR2 are SGHRS and YFSETQ. CDR3 DNA sequence: TGCGCCAGCAGCCTTCAGGGGCGGGATGGCTACACCTTC. It codes for CASSLQGRDGYTF. Full variable domain (remainder filled in from reference TRBV5-1 and TRBJ1-2): KAGVTQTPRYLIKTRGQQVTLSCSPISGHRSVSWYQQTPGQGLQFLFEYFSETQRNKGNFPGRFSGRQFSNSRSEMNVSTLELGDSALYLCASSLQGRDGYTFGSGTRLTVV.